The sequence of this T cell receptor (beta chain) was determined in a study of monozygotic twins with inflammatory bowel disease. Every TCR library consumed about 3.5 ug of total RNA. The UMIs contained a 6-nucleotide sample barcode. They were added by template switching during cDNA synthesis. With the 5' RACE reads reprocessed, TCRdb shows one record per CDR3 protein and no DNA. This sample's clone table lists over 150,000 distinct CDR3 sequences. Remarks on this clonotype: Its antigen is as yet unknown.

Regarding the study as a whole: T cell subtypes that differed could not be told apart.

The source material was blood. The TCR originated in a human donor with ulcerative colitis or Crohn's disease, or a healthy co-twin of an affected twin (not recorded which).

The CDR3 is CASSLTVAGGSYNEQFF. The chain carries TRBV5-1 and TRBJ2-1; the TCRdb call, TRBD2, lacks DNA for checking. The CDR3 spans 17 residues. Germline lookup yields CDR1 SGHRS and CDR2 YFSETQ.